The T cell receptor (beta chain) under discussion was sequenced for a study of tumor-infiltrating lymphocytes in primary liver carcinoma. At the level of the study: All lesions had stage T1-T3 N0M0 and roughly 4.2 to 10 cm widths. Roughly 3.65 to 8 million productive TCRbeta reads came from each sample, comparable across tissue types. Broader study findings: Pairs of tumor regions overlapped more than tumor-adjacent and tumor-blood pairs did.

DNA and RNA were both co-extracted from approximately 20-30 mg of bulk tissue that had not been sorted. This clonotype showed up just a few times. Its antigen remains unknown. A constant-region primer served to make TCR beta cDNA from 500 to 550 ng total RNA. Nested multiplex PCR, run for three rounds with slightly modified ARM-PCR, yielded TCR beta libraries. It was with TRBV1-TRBV30 forward primers and a C-beta reverse primer that the first two PCR rounds were run, at roughly 10 cycles each. From the multiplex PCR reads, TCRdb called clonotypes with MiXCR, one entry per CDR3 protein. This table holds 150,000 to 200,000 distinct CDR3 sequences, 85% found once. There are 15 residues in the CDR3. The V and J ends lost 6 bases and 9 bases, in that order; junction bases with no gene match: 11. CDR1 is SEHNR and CDR2 is FQNEAQ in the germline V gene (reference sequence).

The chain is built from TRBV7-9 and TRBJ2-2, with 9 nucleotides matching TRBD1. Sequencing was carried out using tumor tissue from primary liver carcinoma. This clonotype was obtained from a middle-aged man with primary liver carcinoma and hepatitis B virus infection. The CDR3 region is CASSAGTGMAWELFF. CDR3 sequence (DNA): TGTGCCAGCAGTGCCGGGACAGGGATGGCATGGGAGCTGTTTTTT.